This T cell receptor (beta chain) was identified in a study of shared clonotypes between healthy human individuals. Study observations and caveats: Clonotypes not shared had lower generation probabilities than those common to all four donors.

Regarding this clone: Its antigen is still unknown.

Trimming cost V 4 bases and J 6 bases; bases outside gene matches: 13. The CDR3 spans 16 residues. The germline CDR1 and CDR2 sequences are MNHNS and SASEGT. Clones were sequenced by immunoSEQ multiplex PCR, and TCRdb holds only the in-frame ones, with some missing. The sample has approximately 330,000 clones, roughly 80% seen once. This TCR came from a man aged 25-45 years in good health. Sequenced input: memory CD4+ T cells sorted from blood. Subset meaning: CD45RA-negative fraction. The genes are TRBV6-1 and TRBJ2-7; 9 nucleotides line up with TRBD1. The CDR3 sequence is CASSAQGQGFKGEQYF. Here the CDR3 DNA reads TGTGCCAGCAGTGCCCAGGGACAGGGATTTAAGGGCGAGCAGTACTTC.